This T cell receptor beta chain is from a study of Graves' ophthalmopathy and Graves' hyperthyroidism. This clonotype was seen repeatedly, ten times or more. CDR3 regions of TCR beta were amplified from RNA transcripts. The first round was an RT-PCR with HTBI primers, and the second round was a multiplex PCR. TCRdb ran MiXCR on the multiplex PCR reads and lists one entry per CDR3 protein. Altogether about 480,000 distinct CDR3 sequences are present, around an eighth being singletons, with the ten largest covering 9.5% to 10%. Donors with ophthalmopathy: moderate-to-severe activity, CAS ≥3, NOSPECS ≥4, duration under 3 months. Clinical symptoms and serum thyroxine were used for diagnosis; TRAb, thyroid ultrasound and orbital computed tomography were also relied on. The authors isolated PBMCs from around 10 ml of fresh peripheral blood. CDR3 length: 15 residues. The ends lost 3 bases at V and 3 bases at J; junction bases unmatched: 3. CDR1 and CDR2 from the germline V gene are DFQATT and SNEGSKA (reference sequence).

The sequence came from a woman younger than 45 with Graves' ophthalmopathy. The sample comprised blood. The chain joins TRBV20-1 to TRBJ1-6; 9 positions match TRBD1. CDR3 loop: CSASSGQGYNSPLHF. CDR3 nucleotides: TGCAGTGCTAGTTCGGGACAGGGCTATAATTCACCCCTCCACTTT.